This T cell receptor (beta chain) stems from a study of blood T cell repertoires in COVID-19. Across the whole study: PBMCs, B-cell-depleted T cells, or T cells were the source of the cDNA or gDNA that made up the material.

Authors' processing steps: Estimated nucleated cell counts came from reference gene primer amplification. This table comes from immunoSEQ multiplex PCR, and its TCRdb copy is limited to in-frame clones, with some not included. V and J calls and clone size follow that table, whereas D and trimming were derived from the DNA. The sample has over 45,000 clones, 65% to 90% seen once; the top ten hold roughly 28%. The CDR3 is made up of 15 amino acids. Trimming took off 0 bases at V and 7 bases at J, with 12 bases between the two ends. CDR1 MNHEY and CDR2 SVGAGI come from the germline V gene. What was sequenced was peripheral blood. This clonotype was obtained from a woman of 80 years or more with active or convalescent COVID-19. The chain has TRBV6-5 and TRBJ1-4; no definite D call. The CDR3 DNA reads as TGTGCCAGCAGTTACTCGAATACGGGAGGTGAAAAACTGTTTTTT. This codes for CASSYSNTGGEKLFF.